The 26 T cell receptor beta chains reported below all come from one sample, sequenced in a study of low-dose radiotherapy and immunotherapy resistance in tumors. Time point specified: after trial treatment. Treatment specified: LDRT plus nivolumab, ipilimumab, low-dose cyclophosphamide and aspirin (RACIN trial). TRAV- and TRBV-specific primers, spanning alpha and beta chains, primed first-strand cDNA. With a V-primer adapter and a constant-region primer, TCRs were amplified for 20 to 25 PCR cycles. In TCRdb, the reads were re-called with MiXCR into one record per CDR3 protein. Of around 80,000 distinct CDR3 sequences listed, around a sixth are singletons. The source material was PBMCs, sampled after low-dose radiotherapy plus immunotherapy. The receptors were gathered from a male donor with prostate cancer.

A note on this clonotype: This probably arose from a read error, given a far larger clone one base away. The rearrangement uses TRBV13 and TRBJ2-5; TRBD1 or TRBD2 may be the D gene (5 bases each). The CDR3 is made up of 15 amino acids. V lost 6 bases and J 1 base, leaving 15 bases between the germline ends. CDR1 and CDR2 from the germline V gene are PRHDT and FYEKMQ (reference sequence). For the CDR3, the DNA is TGTGCCAGCAGGGACGCTCCGAGGGGCCAAGAGACCCAGTACTTC. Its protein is CASRDAPRGQETQYF.

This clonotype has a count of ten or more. CDR3 amino acids: CASSPPSSSYNSPLHF. The DNA for the CDR3 is TGTGCCAGCTCACCACCATCCAGTTCCTATAATTCACCCCTCCACTTT. The V and J genes are TRBV18 and TRBJ1-6; D unresolved. This CDR3 contains 16 residues. The germline gives CDR1 KGHSH, CDR2 LQKENI. V was shortened by 0 bases and J by 1 base, with 7 bases between the two germline ends.

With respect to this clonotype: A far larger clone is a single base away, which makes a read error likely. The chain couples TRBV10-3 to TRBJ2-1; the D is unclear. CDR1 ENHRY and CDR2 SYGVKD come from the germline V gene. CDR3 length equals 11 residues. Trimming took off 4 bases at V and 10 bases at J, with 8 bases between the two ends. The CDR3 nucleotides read TGTGCCATCAGTGCCGACTCCGAGCAGTTCTTC. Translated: CAISADSEQFF.

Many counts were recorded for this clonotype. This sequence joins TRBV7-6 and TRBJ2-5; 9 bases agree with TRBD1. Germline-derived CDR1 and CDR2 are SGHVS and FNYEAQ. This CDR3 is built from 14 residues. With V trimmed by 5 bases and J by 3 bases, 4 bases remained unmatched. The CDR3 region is CASSRGQGKETQYF. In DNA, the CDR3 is TGTGCCAGCAGCCGAGGACAGGGGAAAGAGACCCAGTACTTC.

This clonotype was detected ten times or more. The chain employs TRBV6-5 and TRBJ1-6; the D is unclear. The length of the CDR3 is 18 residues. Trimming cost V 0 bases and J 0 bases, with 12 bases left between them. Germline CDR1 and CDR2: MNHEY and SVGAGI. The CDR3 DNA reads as TGTGCCAGCAGTTACTCGTCGGGGTTGAGCTCCTATAATTCACCCCTCCACTTT. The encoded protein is CASSYSSGLSSYNSPLHF.

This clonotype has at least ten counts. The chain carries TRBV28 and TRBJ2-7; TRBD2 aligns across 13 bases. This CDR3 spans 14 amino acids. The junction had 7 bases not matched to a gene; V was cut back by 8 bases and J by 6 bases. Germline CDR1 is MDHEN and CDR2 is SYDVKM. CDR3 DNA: TGTGCCAGCGGGACTAGCGGGATGGTCGGCGAGCAGTACTTC. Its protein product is CASGTSGMVGEQYF. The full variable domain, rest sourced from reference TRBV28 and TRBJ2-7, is DVKVTQSSRYLVKRTGEKVFLECVQDMDHENMFWYRQDPGLGLRLIYFSYDVKMKEKGDIPEGYSVSREKKERFSLILESASTNQTSMYLCASGTSGMVGEQYFGPGTRLTVT.

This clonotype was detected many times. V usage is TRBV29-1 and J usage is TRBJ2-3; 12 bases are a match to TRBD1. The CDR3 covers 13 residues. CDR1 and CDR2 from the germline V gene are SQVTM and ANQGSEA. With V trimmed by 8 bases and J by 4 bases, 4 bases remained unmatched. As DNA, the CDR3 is TGCAGCACCGGGACAGGGGGCTCAGATACGCAGTATTTT. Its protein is CSTGTGGSDTQYF.

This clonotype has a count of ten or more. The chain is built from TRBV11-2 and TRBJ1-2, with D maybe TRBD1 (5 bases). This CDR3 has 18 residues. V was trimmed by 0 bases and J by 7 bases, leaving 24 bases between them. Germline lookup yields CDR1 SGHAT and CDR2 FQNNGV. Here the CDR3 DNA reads TGTGCCAGCAGCTTAGATCGCCCTCAGGGTGCCTATGGTGTTGGCTACACCTTC. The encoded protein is CASSLDRPQGAYGVGYTF.

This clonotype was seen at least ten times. This CDR3 is CATSDFSTSYGYTF. The CDR3 region has the DNA TGTGCCACCAGTGATTTCTCTACTAGCTATGGCTACACCTTC. V usage is TRBV24-1 and J usage is TRBJ1-2, with D uncertain. CDR3 size: 14 residues. V was cut by 1 base and J by 4 bases, with 9 bases left in between. Germline loops: CDR1 KGHDR, CDR2 SFDVKD.

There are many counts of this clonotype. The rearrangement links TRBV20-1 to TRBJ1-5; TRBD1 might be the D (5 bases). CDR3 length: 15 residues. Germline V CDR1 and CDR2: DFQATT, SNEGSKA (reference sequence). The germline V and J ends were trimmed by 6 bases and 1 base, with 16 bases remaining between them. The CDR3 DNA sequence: TGCAGTGCCCCGGTCATCGGGGCGAGCAATCAGCCCCAGCATTTT. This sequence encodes CSAPVIGASNQPQHF.

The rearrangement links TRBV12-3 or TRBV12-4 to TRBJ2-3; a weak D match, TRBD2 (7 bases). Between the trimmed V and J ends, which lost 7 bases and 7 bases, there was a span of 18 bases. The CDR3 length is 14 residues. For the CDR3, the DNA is TGTGCCAGCACCTTGGGGGGGCCGTCCCATACGCAGTATTTT. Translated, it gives CASTLGGPSHTQYF.

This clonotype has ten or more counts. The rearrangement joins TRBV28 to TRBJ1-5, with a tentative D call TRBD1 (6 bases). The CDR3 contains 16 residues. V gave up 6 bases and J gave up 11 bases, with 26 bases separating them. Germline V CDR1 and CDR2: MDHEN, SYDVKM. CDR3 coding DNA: TGTGCCAGCAGCCAAACGGACAGCCGATCTCTGTTATCCCAGCATTTT. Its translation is CASSQTDSRSLLSQHF.

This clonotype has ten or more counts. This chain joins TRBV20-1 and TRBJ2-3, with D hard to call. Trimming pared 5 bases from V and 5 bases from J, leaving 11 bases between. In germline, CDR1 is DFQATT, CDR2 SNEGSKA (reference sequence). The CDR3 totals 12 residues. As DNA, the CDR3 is TGCAGTGCTGCCCTCAGGCAAGATACGCAGTATTTT. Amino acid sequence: CSAALRQDTQYF.

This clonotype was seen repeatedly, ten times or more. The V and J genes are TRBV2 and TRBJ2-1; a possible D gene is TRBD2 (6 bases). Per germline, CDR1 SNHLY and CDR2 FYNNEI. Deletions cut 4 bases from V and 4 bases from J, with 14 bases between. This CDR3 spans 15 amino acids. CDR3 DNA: TGTGCCAGCAGTGCGAGCGGGCGAAATTACAATGAGCAGTTCTTC. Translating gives CASSASGRNYNEQFF.

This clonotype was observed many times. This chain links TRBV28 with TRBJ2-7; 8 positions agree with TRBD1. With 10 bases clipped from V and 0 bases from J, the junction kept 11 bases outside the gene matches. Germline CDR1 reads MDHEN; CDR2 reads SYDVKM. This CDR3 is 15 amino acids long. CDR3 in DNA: TGTGCCACCTTAGGACAGGGAGCGAACTCCTACGAGCAGTACTTC. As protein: CATLGQGANSYEQYF.

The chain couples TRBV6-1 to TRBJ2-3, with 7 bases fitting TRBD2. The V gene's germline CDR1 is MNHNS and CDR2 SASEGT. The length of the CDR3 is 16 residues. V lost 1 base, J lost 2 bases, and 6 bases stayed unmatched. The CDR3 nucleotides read TGTGCCAGCAGTGAAGTGGGGGGGGGTCACACAGATACGCAGTATTTT. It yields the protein CASSEVGGGHTDTQYF.

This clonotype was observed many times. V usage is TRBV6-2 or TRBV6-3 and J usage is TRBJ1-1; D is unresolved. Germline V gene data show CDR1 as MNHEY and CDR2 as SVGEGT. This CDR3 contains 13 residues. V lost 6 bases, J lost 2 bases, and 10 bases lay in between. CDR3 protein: CASSLLTNTEAFF. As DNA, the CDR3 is TGTGCCAGCAGCCTGTTAACAAACACTGAAGCTTTCTTT.

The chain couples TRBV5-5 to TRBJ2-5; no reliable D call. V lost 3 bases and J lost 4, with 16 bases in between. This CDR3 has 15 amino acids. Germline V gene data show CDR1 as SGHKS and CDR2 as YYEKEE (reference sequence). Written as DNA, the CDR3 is TGTGCCAGCAGCTATAGGGATCCCCTGGGAGAGACCCAGTACTTC. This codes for CASSYRDPLGETQYF.

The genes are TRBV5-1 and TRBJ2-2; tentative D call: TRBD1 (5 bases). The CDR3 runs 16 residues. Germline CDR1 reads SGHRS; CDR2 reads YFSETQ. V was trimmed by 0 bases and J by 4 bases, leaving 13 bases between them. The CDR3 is CASSLGQGMGTGELFF. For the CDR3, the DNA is TGCGCCAGCAGCTTGGGCCAGGGAATGGGCACCGGGGAGCTGTTTTTT.

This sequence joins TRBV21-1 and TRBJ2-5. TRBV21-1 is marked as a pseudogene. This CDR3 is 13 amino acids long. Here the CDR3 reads CASSTHRQETQYF. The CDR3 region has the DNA TGTGCCAGCAGCACCCATAGGCAAGAGACCCAGTACTTC.

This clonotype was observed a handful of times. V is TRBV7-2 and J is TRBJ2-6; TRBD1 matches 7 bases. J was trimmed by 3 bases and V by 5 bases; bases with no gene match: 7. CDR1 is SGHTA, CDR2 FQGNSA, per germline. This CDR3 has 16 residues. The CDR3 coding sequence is TGTGCCAGCAGCATAACAGGGGTTGGTGGGGCCAACGTCCTGACTTTC. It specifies CASSITGVGGANVLTF.

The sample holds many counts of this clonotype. The CDR3 reads CASSQGGNTEAFF. Written as DNA, the CDR3 is TGTGCCAGCAGTCAAGGTGGGAACACTGAAGCTTTCTTT. The V gene is TRBV6-6, the J gene TRBJ1-1; D is unresolved. Germline V CDR1 and CDR2: MNHNY, SVGAGI (reference sequence). Trimming stripped 5 bases from V and 1 base from J, with 8 bases between. The CDR3 extends over 13 amino acids.

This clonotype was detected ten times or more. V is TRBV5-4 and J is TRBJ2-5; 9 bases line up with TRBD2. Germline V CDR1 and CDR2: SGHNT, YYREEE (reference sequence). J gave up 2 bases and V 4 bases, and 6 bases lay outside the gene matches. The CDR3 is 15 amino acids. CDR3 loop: CASSTGLASQETQYF. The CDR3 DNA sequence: TGTGCCAGCAGCACCGGACTAGCGAGTCAAGAGACCCAGTACTTC.

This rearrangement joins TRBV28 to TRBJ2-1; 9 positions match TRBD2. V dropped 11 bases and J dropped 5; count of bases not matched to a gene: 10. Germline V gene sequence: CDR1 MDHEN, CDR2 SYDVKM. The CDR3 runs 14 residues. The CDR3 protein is CASPWGTSHNEQFF. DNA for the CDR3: TGTGCCTCTCCCTGGGGGACTAGCCACAATGAGCAGTTCTTC.

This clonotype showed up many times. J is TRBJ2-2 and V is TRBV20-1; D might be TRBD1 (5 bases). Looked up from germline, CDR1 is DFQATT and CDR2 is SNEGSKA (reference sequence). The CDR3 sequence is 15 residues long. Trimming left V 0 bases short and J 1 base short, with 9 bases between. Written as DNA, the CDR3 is TGCAGTGCTAGAGACGGCAGGGTGAACACCGGGGAGCTGTTTTTT. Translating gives CSARDGRVNTGELFF.

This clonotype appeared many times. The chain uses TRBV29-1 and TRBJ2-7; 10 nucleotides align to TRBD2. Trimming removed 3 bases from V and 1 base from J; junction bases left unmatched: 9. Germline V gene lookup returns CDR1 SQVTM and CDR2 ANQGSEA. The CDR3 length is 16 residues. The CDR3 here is CSVELLSGRMSYEQYF. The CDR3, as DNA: TGCAGCGTTGAGCTCCTTAGCGGGAGGATGTCCTACGAGCAGTACTTC.